Presented here are 21 T cell receptor beta chains from one specimen sequenced in a study of blood T cell repertoires in COVID-19. Produced via immunoSEQ multiplex PCR; TCRdb's table is partial and in-frame only. Among around 80,000 clones listed, approximately 78% were seen once. The sequenced material came from peripheral blood. These receptors came from a human donor in a cohort sampled during active COVID-19.

This sequence joins TRBV3-1 (or the pseudogene TRBV3-2) and TRBJ1-2; D is possibly TRBD1 (6 bases). Germline V gene data show CDR1 as LGHDT and CDR2 as YNNKEL (reference sequence). V lost 4 bases to trimming and J lost 8 bases, with 17 bases between them. CDR3 length: 14 amino acids. The CDR3 DNA reads as TGTGCCAGCAGCCGAGCACAGGGATTAGGGGGCTACACCTTC. This codes for CASSRAQGLGGYTF.

This rearrangement joins TRBV4-1 to TRBJ1-5; 10 bases agree with TRBD1. J gave up 0 bases and V 1 base, and 3 bases lay outside the gene matches. The CDR3 runs 17 residues. Germline V gene lookup returns CDR1 MGHRA and CDR2 YSYEKL. In DNA form, the CDR3 reads TGCGCCAGCAGCCAAGGGACAGGGGGATATAGCAATCAGCCCCAGCATTTT. This sequence encodes CASSQGTGGYSNQPQHF.

The chain joins TRBV7-9 to TRBJ1-3; 7 positions match TRBD1. The junction had 5 bases not matched to a gene; V was cut back by 6 bases and J by 9 bases. The CDR3 loop spans 12 amino acids. The V gene's germline CDR1 is SEHNR and CDR2 FQNEAQ (reference sequence). Written as DNA, the CDR3 is TGTGCCAGCAGGCCCCGGGACAGCACCATATATTTT. Residues: CASRPRDSTIYF.

The count of this clone is one. CDR3 DNA: TGTGCCAGCAGCTTACAGACTAGCGTAAACACCGGGGAGCTGTTTTTT. This translates into CASSLQTSVNTGELFF. J is TRBJ2-2 and V is TRBV7-3, with 8 bases matching TRBD2. The germline gives CDR1 SGHTA, CDR2 FQGTGA. There are 16 residues in the CDR3. With 2 bases clipped from V and 2 bases from J, the junction kept 4 bases outside the gene matches. Full variable domain (outside the CDR3, taken from reference TRBV7-3 and TRBJ2-2): GAGVSQTPSNKVTEKGKYVELRCDPISGHTALYWYRQSLGQGPEFLIYFQGTGAADDSGLPNDRFFAVRPEGSVSTLKIQRTERGDSAVYLCASSLQTSVNTGELFFGEGSRLTVL.

The chain links TRBV5-1 to TRBJ1-2; 10 bases agree with TRBD1. The J segment lost 2 bases and the V segment lost 6 bases, leaving 1 base of the junction unmatched. The CDR3 is 13 amino acids. Germline V CDR1 and CDR2: SGHRS, YFSETQ. In DNA form, the CDR3 reads TGCGCCAGCAAGGGACAGGGGAACTATGGCTACACCTTC. Its protein product is CASKGQGNYGYTF.

CDR3 loop: CASSFNREVYEQYF. The CDR3 DNA reads TGTGCCAGCAGCTTTAACCGGGAGGTGTACGAGCAGTACTTC. The chain employs TRBV7-2 and TRBJ2-7, with 7 bases lining up with TRBD2. Trimming cost V 3 bases and J 4 bases; bases outside gene matches: 6. There are 14 residues in the CDR3. Germline V gives CDR1 SGHTA, CDR2 FQGNSA.

V usage is TRBV3-1 (or the pseudogene TRBV3-2) and J usage is TRBJ2-5; a weak D match, TRBD2 (6 bases). The V gene's germline CDR1 is LGHDT and CDR2 YNNKEL (reference sequence). This CDR3 is built from 14 residues. V lost 4 bases and J lost 7, with 16 bases in between. As DNA, the CDR3 is TGTGCCAGCAGCCGGCGGGGTACGTCTCGGACCCAGTACTTC. It is translated as CASSRRGTSRTQYF.

This clone was detected a few times. In nucleotides, the CDR3 is TGTGCCAGCAGTTTGGGACTAGCGGGGGCCTTCCCCCCCTTCTTC. Amino acid sequence: CASSLGLAGAFPPFF. This chain joins TRBV27 and TRBJ2-1; 14 bases are a match to TRBD2. The junction had 11 bases not matched to a gene; V was cut back by 3 bases and J by 16 bases. The germline gives CDR1 MNHEY, CDR2 SMNVEV (reference sequence). The CDR3 loop spans 15 amino acids.

The CDR3 DNA follows: TGTGCCAGCAGCTTAGATCAGGGGGCGGACACTGAAGCTTTCTTT. Protein: CASSLDQGADTEAFF. This chain uses TRBV7-9 with TRBJ1-1; 8 nucleotides match TRBD1. Per germline, CDR1 SEHNR and CDR2 FQNEAQ (reference sequence). The trim removed 1 base at V and 3 bases at J, leaving 4 bases unmatched. This CDR3 is built from 15 residues.

The CDR3 bases are TGTGCCAGCAGCCCCGTTACCAGCCCGCTCGGGAACACCATATATTTT. Translating it yields CASSPVTSPLGNTIYF. The V call is TRBV7-8, the J call TRBJ1-3; D ambiguous. CDR1 and CDR2 (germline): SGHVS, FQNEAQ. The CDR3 has 16 amino acids. The V and J ends lost 5 bases and 7 bases respectively, with 21 bases between them.

This clone occurred a few times. The CDR3 DNA is TGCGCCAGCAGCTTGTCTACGCCAGGCTCTTATGGCTACACCTTC. Protein sequence: CASSLSTPGSYGYTF. The chain combines TRBV5-1 with TRBJ1-2, with D hard to call. Germline V gene data show CDR1 as SGHRS and CDR2 as YFSETQ. The CDR3 length is 15 residues. V lost 1 base to trimming and J lost 5 bases, with 15 bases between them.

This chain links TRBV5-4 with TRBJ1-6; 8 positions match TRBD1. The V segment lost 3 bases and the J segment 5 bases; nucleotides outside the gene matches: 7. The CDR3 spans 16 residues. Germline V CDR1 and CDR2: SGHNT, YYREEE (reference sequence). As DNA, the CDR3 is TGTGCCAGCAGCTCTGGACAGGGAATAAATAATTCACCCCTCCACTTT. Translated, it gives CASSSGQGINNSPLHF.

The rearrangement links TRBV14 to TRBJ2-4; 8 nucleotides line up with TRBD1. There are 15 residues in the CDR3. The germline gives CDR1 SGHDN, CDR2 FVKESK. V dropped 4 bases and J dropped 6; count of bases not matched to a gene: 8. CDR3 nucleotide sequence: TGTGCCAGCAGCCGCCTACAGGGGGTTGGAAACATTCAGTACTTC. It codes for CASSRLQGVGNIQYF.

This clone was observed a few times. The V call is TRBV9, the J call TRBJ1-1, with D possibly TRBD1 on 6 matching bases. The CDR3 is 14 amino acids. Germline V gives CDR1 SGDLS, CDR2 YYNGEE. V shed 4 bases and J shed 5 bases, with 15 bases lying between them. The DNA for the CDR3 is TGTGCCAGCAGCCAGGGCAGGGGAGGGACTGAAGCTTTCTTT. It encodes CASSQGRGGTEAFF.

This clone was seen a single time. The chain is built from TRBV10-3 and TRBJ1-1; weak D call: TRBD1 (5 bases). Germline CDR1 ENHRY, CDR2 SYGVKD. CDR3 size: 14 residues. V lost 4 bases and J lost 1, with 10 bases in between. CDR3: CAISGQQSNTEAFF. The CDR3 nucleotides read TGTGCCATCAGTGGACAGCAGTCGAACACTGAAGCTTTCTTT.

This sequence joins TRBV29-1 and TRBJ2-3; perhaps TRBD1 as D (6 bases). This CDR3 is 13 amino acids long. Germline-derived CDR1 and CDR2 are SQVTM and ANQGSEA. Trimming cost V 7 bases and J 1 base, with 12 bases left between them. CDR3 coding DNA: TGCAGCGCCCAAGCAGGGGGCACAGATACGCAGTATTTT. It codes for CSAQAGGTDTQYF.

The V call is TRBV3-1 (or the pseudogene TRBV3-2), the J call TRBJ2-7, with TRBD2 as a possible D gene (6 bases). Germline values: CDR1 LGHDT, CDR2 YNNKEL (reference sequence). V lost 6 bases and J 4 bases, leaving 16 bases between the germline ends. The CDR3 is 14 residues long. CDR3 sequence (DNA): TGTGCCAGCAGGCCTAGCGAGGGAAAGTACGAGCAGTACTTC. It codes for CASRPSEGKYEQYF.

The chain recombines TRBV5-6 with TRBJ1-2; 8 positions match TRBD1. This CDR3 has 15 residues. With 0 bases clipped from V and 6 bases from J, the junction kept 7 bases outside the gene matches. The germline gives CDR1 SGHDT, CDR2 YYEEEE. The CDR3 region is CASSLEVRGLNGYTF. DNA of the CDR3: TGTGCCAGCAGCTTGGAGGTCAGGGGGCTCAATGGCTACACCTTC.

J is TRBJ1-4 and V is TRBV5-4; 11 bases align to TRBD1. Trimming took 3 bases from V and 12 from J; bases not matched to a gene: 10. Germline V CDR1 and CDR2: SGHNT, YYREEE (reference sequence). The CDR3 is made up of 15 amino acids. The CDR3 DNA follows: TGTGCCAGCAGCTATGGAGGGATGGGACAGGGGGAACTGTTTTTT. Translation gives CASSYGGMGQGELFF.

This clone was recorded once. The chain employs TRBV5-1 and TRBJ2-5, with 16 nucleotides matching TRBD2. CDR1 is SGHRS, CDR2 YFSETQ, per germline. There are 15 residues in the CDR3. V gave up 4 bases and J gave up 7 bases; unmatched junction bases: 4. The CDR3 reads CASSPGLAGGMTQYF. CDR3 DNA sequence: TGCGCCAGCAGCCCGGGACTAGCGGGGGGGATGACCCAGTACTTC.

V and J are TRBV24-1 and TRBJ2-2; weak D call: TRBD1 (5 bases). Germline V gene data show CDR1 as KGHDR and CDR2 as SFDVKD. Between the trimmed V and J ends, which lost 6 bases and 5 bases, there was a span of 6 bases. The CDR3 sequence is 12 residues long. The CDR3 coding sequence is TGTGCCACCAGTAGGGGTACCGGGGAGCTGTTTTTT. Its translation is CATSRGTGELFF.